Following are 17 T cell receptor beta chains from one sample sequenced in a study of T cell responses to AZD1222 COVID-19 vaccine. Produced via immunoSEQ multiplex PCR; TCRdb's table is partial and in-frame only. The sample has tens of thousands of clones, 90% seen once. The sequencing used peripheral blood, collected 28 days after the second AZD1222 dose. The source of these receptors is an adult who received the AZD1222 COVID-19 vaccine.

This clone was detected only a few times. The chain combines TRBV5-8 with TRBJ2-5; perhaps TRBD2 as D (6 bases). Trimming stripped 6 bases from V and 4 bases from J, with 19 bases between. The CDR3 spans 15 residues. CDR1 SGHTS and CDR2 YDEGEE come from the germline V gene. The CDR3 coding sequence is TGTGCCAGCATCCCCGGGACTCGGGGTCGAGAGACCCAGTACTTC. This gives the protein CASIPGTRGRETQYF. The complete variable domain, with remaining parts taken from reference TRBV5-8 and TRBJ2-5, reads EAGVTQSPTHLIKTRGQQATLRCSPISGHTSVYWYQQALGLGLQFLLWYDEGEERNRGNFPPRFSGRQFPNYSSELNVNALELEDSALYLCASIPGTRGRETQYFGPGTRLLVL.

The V gene is TRBV9, the J gene TRBJ2-1; 8 nucleotides line up with TRBD1. J was trimmed by 12 bases and V by 4 bases; bases with no gene match: 15. Germline V gene sequence: CDR1 SGDLS, CDR2 YYNGEE. The CDR3 extends over 15 amino acids. The CDR3 sequence is CASSYRGTEKVPQFF. The CDR3 DNA reads TGTGCCAGCAGCTACAGGGGGACGGAGAAAGTTCCGCAGTTCTTC.

The chain uses TRBV3-1 (or the pseudogene TRBV3-2) and TRBJ1-2; D is uncertain. V was clipped by 0 bases and J by 4 bases, with 12 bases between them. The germline CDR1 and CDR2 sequences are LGHDT and YNNKEL (reference sequence). CDR3 size: 15 residues. CDR3 nucleotide sequence: TGTGCCAGCAGCCAAGACCTGGACGGTCTCTATGGCTACACCTTC. It specifies CASSQDLDGLYGYTF.

This clone was observed a few times. The chain has TRBV20-1 and TRBJ2-7; tentative D call: TRBD1 (6 bases). The V gene lost 3 bases and the J gene lost 3 bases, with 15 bases spanning the gap. The CDR3 sequence is 14 residues long. The germline V gene encodes CDR1 DFQATT and CDR2 SNEGSKA (reference sequence). The CDR3 nucleotides read TGCAGTGCTAGTGCTCCCGGGACAATCTACGAGCAGTACTTC. Its protein product is CSASAPGTIYEQYF.

V usage is TRBV7-9 and J usage is TRBJ1-1; TRBD1 is a possible D gene (6 bases). This CDR3 spans 14 amino acids. Germline-derived CDR1 and CDR2 are SEHNR and FQNEAQ (reference sequence). V was shortened by 5 bases and J by 4 bases, with 14 bases between the two germline ends. Here the CDR3 reads CASSLDSVSTEAFF. CDR3 bases: TGTGCCAGCAGCCTGGACAGCGTCAGCACTGAAGCTTTCTTT. The complete variable domain, with remaining parts taken from reference TRBV7-9 and TRBJ1-1, reads DTGVSQNPRHKITKRGQNVTFRCDPISEHNRLYWYRQTLGQGPEFLTYFQNEAQLEKSRLLSDRFSAERPKGSFSTLEIQRTEQGDSAMYLCASSLDSVSTEAFFGQGTRLTVV.

The chain employs TRBV6-5 and TRBJ2-7, with 7 bases that match TRBD1. CDR3 length: 16 amino acids. Germline CDR1 MNHEY, CDR2 SVGAGI. V shed 0 bases, J shed 7 bases, and the junction held 12 bases outside the gene matches. The CDR3 region is CASSYSIGGPSREQYF. The CDR3 DNA follows: TGTGCCAGCAGTTACTCGATAGGGGGCCCCTCGAGGGAGCAGTACTTC.

The rearrangement joins TRBV30 to TRBJ1-1; the D gene is possibly TRBD1 (6 bases). Per germline, CDR1 GTSNPN and CDR2 SVGIG (reference sequence). Trimming cost V 5 bases and J 6 bases, with 16 bases left between them. The CDR3 covers 13 residues. The CDR3 coding sequence is TGTGCCTGGGCAACAGGGAAAATACCTGAAGCTTTCTTT. Its translation: CAWATGKIPEAFF.

The chain uses TRBV5-4 and TRBJ1-3, with D possibly being TRBD1 (5 bases). The CDR3 sequence is 15 residues long. Trimming shortened V by 3 bases and J by 0 bases, and 10 bases separated the two germline ends. Germline V lookup: CDR1 SGHNT, CDR2 YYREEE (reference sequence). In nucleotides, the CDR3 is TGTGCCAGCAGCTCGGACACTCTCTCTGGAAACACCATATATTTT. It codes for CASSSDTLSGNTIYF.

J is TRBJ1-2 and V is TRBV15; no definite D call. This CDR3 comprises 15 residues. Trimming stripped 5 bases from V and 2 bases from J, with 15 bases between. Germline V lookup: CDR1 LNHNV, CDR2 YYDKDF (reference sequence). DNA of the CDR3: TGTGCCACCAGCGGGGTGGGTGCAGCGAACTATGGCTACACCTTC. Its protein product is CATSGVGAANYGYTF.

V gene TRBV19 combines with J gene TRBJ2-5; TRBD2 agrees at 8 bases. The germline V gene has CDR1 LNHDA and CDR2 SQIVND (reference sequence). V lost 9 bases, J lost 5 bases, and 11 bases stayed unmatched. This CDR3 is built from 14 residues. CDR3 residues: CASSSSGQGETQYF. CDR3 sequence (DNA): TGTGCCAGCTCTTCTAGCGGGCAGGGGGAGACCCAGTACTTC.

This chain's CDR3 is CASSLATGGKGYTF. CDR3 DNA sequence: TGTGCCAGCAGCTTAGCGACAGGGGGCAAGGGCTACACCTTC. This rearrangement joins TRBV7-2 to TRBJ1-2; TRBD1 agrees at 10 bases. V lost 0 bases to trimming and J lost 8 bases; unmatched junction nucleotides: 3. The CDR3 totals 14 residues. The germline gives CDR1 SGHTA, CDR2 FQGNSA.

The chain recombines TRBV5-1 with TRBJ2-5; D is unclear. The CDR3 has 14 residues. Trimming took 0 bases from V and 5 from J, leaving 11 bases between them. Per the germline V gene, CDR1 is SGHRS and CDR2 is YFSETQ. The CDR3: CASSLAPPSETQYF. DNA of the CDR3: TGCGCCAGCAGCTTGGCCCCCCCAAGTGAGACCCAGTACTTC.

This clone has only one observation. The rearrangement joins TRBV24-1 to TRBJ1-4, with D tentatively TRBD1 (6 bases). The CDR3 runs 14 residues. From germline, CDR1 is KGHDR and CDR2 SFDVKD. Trimming stripped 7 bases from V and 4 bases from J, with 12 bases between. This CDR3 reads CATSPTGYNEKLFF. CDR3 sequence (DNA): TGTGCCACCAGCCCCACAGGGTATAATGAAAAACTGTTTTTT.

This clone has just a few counts. The chain combines TRBV6-1 with TRBJ1-5; 7 bases match TRBD1. This CDR3 has 15 amino acids. The V and J ends lost 3 bases and 5 bases, in that order; junction bases with no gene match: 7. CDR1 and CDR2 (germline): MNHNS, SASEGT. The CDR3 region is CASSDAGGRDQPQHF. In nucleotides, the CDR3 is TGTGCCAGCAGTGATGCAGGGGGGAGGGATCAGCCCCAGCATTTT.

The J gene is TRBJ2-5, the V gene TRBV28; D may correspond to TRBD1 or TRBD2 (5 bases each). This CDR3 contains 15 residues. The ends were cut back, 3 bases at V and 1 base at J, with 12 bases in the middle. Germline V gene data show CDR1 as MDHEN and CDR2 as SYDVKM. The DNA of the CDR3 is TGTGCCAGCAGTTTGTGGAGGCAGGGCCAAGAGACCCAGTACTTC. As protein: CASSLWRQGQETQYF.

This clone was detected a few times. The chain recombines TRBV5-6 with TRBJ1-5; 8 bases match TRBD1. The CDR3 extends over 14 amino acids. V shed 3 bases, J shed 5 bases, and the junction held 4 bases outside the gene matches. Germline-derived CDR1 and CDR2 are SGHDT and YYEEEE. The CDR3 bases are TGTGCCAGCAGCTCGGACAGGGCTGATCAGCCCCAGCATTTT. Translation gives CASSSDRADQPQHF.

V usage is TRBV2 and J usage is TRBJ1-5; no clear D. Germline CDR1 reads SNHLY; CDR2 reads FYNNEI. The CDR3 covers 13 residues. V was trimmed by 0 bases and J by 9 bases, leaving 9 bases between them. CDR3 in amino acids: CASSEAGLGPQHF. As DNA, the CDR3 is TGTGCCAGCAGTGAAGCAGGCCTCGGGCCCCAGCATTTT.